This TCR beta chain comes out of a study of cytomegalovirus exposure and HLA in healthy donors. The V and J ends lost 1 base and 6 bases, in that order; junction bases with no gene match: 13. Germline CDR1 is LGHNA and CDR2 is YNFKEQ. The CDR3 covers 17 residues. A remark on this clone: Its cognate antigen is unknown.

Findings and limits, study-wide: Association of 16,951 TCR beta sequences with HLA alleles was found at 0.05 false discovery rate in a later analysis. Later findings reportedly placed an Asian-associated ancestry cluster below the roughly 660-donor mean for N-insertions. Analyses of presence/absence relied on an assumption of roughly uniform sequencing depth across donors.

At collection, donors were nominally healthy, but unrecorded immune exposures were probable. This PCR relied on a set of 60 Vbeta primers and 13 Jbeta primers. TCRdb's table, derived via immunoSEQ multiplex PCR, lists solely in-frame clones and lacks some. This table holds over 150,000 clones, over 70% found once. The receptor comes from a woman in her 30s in good health and CMV-seropositive. What was sequenced was PBMCs. V is TRBV4-2 and J is TRBJ2-7, with TRBD2 identical over 9 bases. In DNA, the CDR3 is TGTGCCAGCAGCCAAGGCCCTGGGCTAGCGGGGTCCGGCGAGCAGTACTTC. Translated, it gives CASSQGPGLAGSGEQYF.